These 3 T cell receptor beta chains were sequenced from one sample in a study of blood T cell repertoires in COVID-19. The assay was immunoSEQ multiplex PCR, and TCRdb's table has in-frame clones only and misses some. The table lists about 210,000 clones, around 88% of them singletons. The sequencing sample was made of peripheral blood. These receptors all stem from a man in his late teens or twenties with active or convalescent COVID-19.

Points on this clone: The same CDR3 arises from other DNA sequences in this sample as well. The rearrangement uses TRBV7-3 and TRBJ1-1, with 8 bases identical to TRBD1. This CDR3 spans 13 amino acids. The germline gives CDR1 SGHTA, CDR2 FQGTGA. J gave up 6 bases and V 5 bases, and 5 bases lay outside the gene matches. Written as DNA, the CDR3 is TGTGCCAGCAGCCCCGGGACAGGTGCTGAAGCTTTCTTT. Translation: CASSPGTGAEAFF.

The chain recombines TRBV6-4 with TRBJ2-5; tentative D call: TRBD2 (7 bases). Germline V gives CDR1 MRHNA, CDR2 SNTAGT. V lost 4 bases and J 4 bases, leaving 13 bases between the germline ends. CDR3 length equals 14 residues. CDR3 sequence reads: CASSAGGGAETQYF. As DNA, the CDR3 is TGTGCCAGCAGTGCAGGCGGGGGCGCAGAGACCCAGTACTTC.

This chain joins TRBV30 and TRBJ1-2; 10 bases are a match to TRBD1. The CDR3 spans 13 residues. The J segment lost 8 bases and the V segment lost 3 bases, leaving 6 bases of the junction unmatched. CDR1 and CDR2 (germline): GTSNPN, SVGIG (reference sequence). The CDR3, as DNA: TGTGCCTGGAGCTGGACAGGGGGGGAGGGCTACACCTTC. It specifies CAWSWTGGEGYTF.